This entry describes one T cell receptor (beta chain). This receptor's antigen is unknown. There are no base qualities to consult, and no much larger clone falls within one base. For the CD8 naive samples, CD45RO-negative cells were positively selected for CCR7, yielding a CD45RA+CCR7+ population from which TemRA cells were excluded. The donors were healthy, HIV-negative adults who had no recently reported acute infections or vaccinations. Only Caucasian adults living in Nashville, Tennessee, USA were represented among the donors. Blood was obtained by leukapheresis, after which PBMCs were separated by Ficoll-Histopaque density gradient centrifugation and cryopreserved in liquid nitrogen vapor phase. Purity and quantity of every magnetically sorted T cell population were checked by analytical flow cytometry. Genomic DNA was isolated from each sorted fraction and quantified by UV absorbance on a Nanodrop 2000c.

Using the deep immunoSEQ assay, multiplex PCR amplified TCR CDR3 regions from genomic DNA. Extracted genomic DNA from each cell subset was spread evenly across all wells of several immunoSEQ 96-well plates, with each plate serving as a replicate. For sorted subsets, each replicate PCR was loaded with approximately 200 ng genomic DNA, equivalent to 25,000 to 35,000 T cell genomes. Purified libraries were quantified with a Qubit 3.0 fluorometer, sized on a Bioanalyzer 2100, and re-quantified with the KAPA Library Quantification kit. A separate single-read 150-cycle Illumina NextSeq 550 flow cell was used to sequence each immunoSEQ 96-well plate. As for the original processing: The immunoSEQ output contained only junctional sequences without quality scores, so filtering could not match that applied to full-length reads. Sequences were annotated with PyIR, a Python wrapper for IgBLAST v1.9, using IMGT germline references to assign V/J genes and CDR3. Reads were filtered out if the reads had weak V/J assignments (E-value above 1e-6), no CDR3, stop codons, out-of-frame junctions, or ambiguous translated residues. V3J clonotypes were defined as sequences sharing an identical inferred V gene, J gene, and CDR3 amino acid sequence. To compute the percentage overlap between repertoires, the number of shared unique clonotypes was divided by the size of the smaller repertoire. RTK rarefaction, the Chao1 estimator, and Recon v2.1 estimates of unobserved clonotypes were used to assess repertoire richness. Generation probabilities for all TCRbeta clonotypes obtained by the gDNA method from a handful of donors were computed using OLGA. Entries here come from immuneACCESS through TCRdb and include only in-frame sequences with V and J called. Some clones fail to appear in such tables; in the studies checked, an unresolved V gene covers under half of the shortfall, and the cause of the remainder is unknown. D and trimming were read from the DNA, whereas the V and J calls and clone size are those reported in that table. Counted in this sample were 800,000 to 950,000 clones; about 96% of them appeared once. Under 0.25% of the sample is held by the ten biggest clonotypes.

The source of the sample is a study of shared clonotypes between healthy human individuals (dated by TCRdb to 2020 to 2022). Regarding the research as a whole: The cohort comprised a couple of women and a few men aged 18 to 49 years. For each donor, CD4 naive and CD4 memory were each run on three plates, CD8 naive on two plates, and CD8 memory on one plate. Leukapheresis yielded between about 0.9 and 9 billion PBMCs per donor. Libraries were prepared and TCR repertoires were sequenced by different laboratories using diverse techniques, in order to increase sequencing depth and limit assay-specific biases. The study deeply sequenced blood TCR repertoires of several healthy adults to estimate repertoire size and the extent of clonotype sharing between individuals. What the authors observed across the whole study: Naive subsets generally had larger estimated clonotype richness than memory subsets. Only blood was sampled, and tissue TCR repertoires likely differ from those in blood. Because the study included only a small number of donors, the genetic and exposure-history diversity represented was limited. About 5% of naive CD4, 3.5% of naive CD8, approximately 2.2% of memory CD4, and approximately 0.39% of memory CD8 clonotypes were shared across several donors. Compared with non-shared clonotypes, clonotypes shared by all four sorted-subset donors had higher generation probabilities. Even with the large sequencing depth, rarefaction of the sorted-subset datasets indicated that sequencing was incomplete. Based on pairwise subsampling, the degree of clonotype sharing among donors was expected to be affected by sequencing depth.

The CDR3 starts with the cysteine, ends with the phenylalanine, and has 15 residues. The entry retains the CDR3 DNA only, 45 bases that are in frame from base 1. The V and J ends are trimmed by 7 bases and 4 bases, leaving 19 bases between them. As encoded in the germline V gene, CDR1 is MNHEY while CDR2 is SVGAGI. The source of this sequence is a man aged 30 to 45 in good health. Sequencing was done on a sample of naive CD8+ T cells sorted from blood. In light of the paper, this sample's cell subset or site label describes: CD45RA+CCR7+. The chain links TRBV6-5 with TRBJ1-1; D gene: possibly TRBD1, on 5 matching bases. The DNA sequence reads TGTGCCAGCACTGACCTGGCGGGGGGGACCACTGAAGCTTTCTTT. This gives the protein CASTDLAGGTTEAFF.